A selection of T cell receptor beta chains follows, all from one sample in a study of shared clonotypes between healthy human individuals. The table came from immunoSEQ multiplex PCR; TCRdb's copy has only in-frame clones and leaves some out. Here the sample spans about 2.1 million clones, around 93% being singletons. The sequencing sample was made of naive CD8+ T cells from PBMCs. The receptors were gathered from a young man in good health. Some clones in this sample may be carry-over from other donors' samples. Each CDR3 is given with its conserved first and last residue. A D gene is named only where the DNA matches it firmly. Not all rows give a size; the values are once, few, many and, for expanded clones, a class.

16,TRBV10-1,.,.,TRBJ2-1,TGCGCCAGCAGTGAGTCCTCCCGGGACTTCTACAATGAGCAGTTCTTC,CASSESSRDFYNEQFF
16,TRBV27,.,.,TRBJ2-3,TGTGCCAGCAGACCGGGGGACAGTTGGGGGACAGATACGCAGTATTTT,CASRPGDSWGTDTQYF
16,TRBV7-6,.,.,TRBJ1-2,TGTGCCAGCAGCCCCTTGGGGGTGGGGACTTACTATGGCTACACCTTC,CASSPLGVGTYYGYTF
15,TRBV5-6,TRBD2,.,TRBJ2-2,TGTGCCAGCAGCACGGGAGGACTCAGAGTCGGGGAGCTGTTTTTT,CASSTGGLRVGELFF
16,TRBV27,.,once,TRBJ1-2,TGTGCCAGCAGTTTATCGATTACGGGGGGGTTTTATGGCTACACCTTC,CASSLSITGGFYGYTF
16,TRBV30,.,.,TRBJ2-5,TGTGCCTGGAGACAAATCCCGTACGGGGCGAGAGAGACCCAGTACTTC,CAWRQIPYGARETQYF
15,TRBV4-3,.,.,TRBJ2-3,TGCGCCAGCAGCCAAGGCGGGCGGGGCCCAGATACGCAGTATTTT,CASSQGGRGPDTQYF
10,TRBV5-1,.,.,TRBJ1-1,TGCGCCAGCAGCTTGGAGTCGGCTTTCTTT,CASSLESAFF
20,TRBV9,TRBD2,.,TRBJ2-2,TGTGCCAGCAGCGTATCGGGACTAGCGGGAGAGTGGTCGAACACCGGGGAGCTGTTTTTT,CASSVSGLAGEWSNTGELFF
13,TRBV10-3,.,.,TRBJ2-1,TGTGCCATCAAACCAGGGTCAGTGGGTGAGCAGTTCTTC,CAIKPGSVGEQFF
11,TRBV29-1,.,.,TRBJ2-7,TGCAGCGTTGTCCTGACAGACGAGCAGTACTTC,CSVVLTDEQYF
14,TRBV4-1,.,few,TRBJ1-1,TGCGCCAGCAGCCAGACGAGGGGAGGCACTGAAGCTTTCTTT,CASSQTRGGTEAFF
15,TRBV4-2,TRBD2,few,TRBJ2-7,TGTGCCAGCAGCCAAGAAACTAGCGGTCTCTACGAGCAGTACTTC,CASSQETSGLYEQYF
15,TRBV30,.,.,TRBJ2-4,TGTGCCTGGAGTGTAACGGCCCGGGGCAAAAACATTCAGTACTTC,CAWSVTARGKNIQYF
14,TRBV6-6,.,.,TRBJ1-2,TGTGCCAGCACAAACTGGGCCGCTAACTATGGCTACACCTTC,CASTNWAANYGYTF
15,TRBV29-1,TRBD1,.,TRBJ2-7,TGCAGCGTTAGTTTATGGGGACAGGGGGTCTACGAGCAGTACTTC,CSVSLWGQGVYEQYF
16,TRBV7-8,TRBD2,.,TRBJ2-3,TGTGCCAGCAGCTTTTCGACTAGCGGGACTTCTGATACGCAGTATTTT,CASSFSTSGTSDTQYF
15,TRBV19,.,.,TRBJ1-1,TGTGCCAGTAGTTTACCCTCGGGACACAAGAATGCAGCTTTCTTT,CASSLPSGHKNAAFF
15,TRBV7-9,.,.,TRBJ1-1,TGTGCCAGCAGCTTAGTCCGGCAGGGTGGGACTGAAGCTTTCTTT,CASSLVRQGGTEAFF
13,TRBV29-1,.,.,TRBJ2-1,TGCAGCTCCCGGTTTAGGGGTCGCAATGAGCAGTTCTTC,CSSRFRGRNEQFF
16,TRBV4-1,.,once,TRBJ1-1,TGCGCCAGCAGCCAAGATCTCGGGGTTCTGAACACTGAAGCTTTCTTT,CASSQDLGVLNTEAFF
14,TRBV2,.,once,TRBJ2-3,TGTGCCCTAGAGGGACGGCAAAGCACAGATACGCAGTATTTT,CALEGRQSTDTQYF
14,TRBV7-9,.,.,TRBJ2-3,TGTGCCAGCAGCTTCCCCAGGGCGGCAGATACGCAGTATTTT,CASSFPRAADTQYF
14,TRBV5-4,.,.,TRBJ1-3,TGTGCCAGCAGCATTGAACTCTCTGGAAACACCATATATTTT,CASSIELSGNTIYF
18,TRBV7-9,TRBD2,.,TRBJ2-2,TGTGCCAGCAGCTTAGGGAGACTAGCGGGAGCTAACACCGGGGAGCTGTTTTTT,CASSLGRLAGANTGELFF
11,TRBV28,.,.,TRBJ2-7,TGTGCCAGCAGCGGAGGGGGCGAGCAGTACTTC,CASSGGGEQYF
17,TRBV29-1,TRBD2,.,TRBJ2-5,TGCAGCGTTGAGCTCGGGACTAGCGGGCCCTCCCAAGAGACCCAGTACTTC,CSVELGTSGPSQETQYF
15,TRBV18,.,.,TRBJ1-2,TGTGCCAGCTCACCACCGAATTCCTCCGACTATGGCTACACCTTC,CASSPPNSSDYGYTF
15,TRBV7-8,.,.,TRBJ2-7,TGTGCCAGCAGCCCCACAGGGACCGCCGGCTACGAGCAGTACTTC,CASSPTGTAGYEQYF
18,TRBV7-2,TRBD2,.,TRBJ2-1,TGTGCCAGCAGCTTAGATATGGAGCGGGAGGCACGCTACAATGAGCAGTTCTTC,CASSLDMEREARYNEQFF
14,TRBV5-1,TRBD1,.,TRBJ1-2,TGCGCCAGCAGCCCGGGACAGGGGGCGGAAGGCTACACCTTC,CASSPGQGAEGYTF
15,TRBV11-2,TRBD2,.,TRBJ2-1,TGTGCCAGCAGCTTAGTAGCGGGCCCTAGGAATGAGCAGTTCTTC,CASSLVAGPRNEQFF
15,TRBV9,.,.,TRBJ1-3,TGTGCCAGCAGCCCAGACAGACCACGCGGAAACACCATATATTTT,CASSPDRPRGNTIYF
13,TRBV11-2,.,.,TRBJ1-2,TGTGCCAGCAGCCCGGGACTGCGGGGAGGCTACACCTTC,CASSPGLRGGYTF
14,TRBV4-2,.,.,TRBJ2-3,TGTGCCAGCAGAGACATGGCCCACACAGATACGCAGTATTTT,CASRDMAHTDTQYF
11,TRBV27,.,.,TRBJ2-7,TGTGCCAGCGGCCGGGCGGGGGAGCAGTACTTC,CASGRAGEQYF
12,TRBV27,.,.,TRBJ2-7,TGTGCCAGCAGTTTACCCAACAGTGAGCAGTACTTC,CASSLPNSEQYF
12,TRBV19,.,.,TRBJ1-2,TGTGCCAGTACCACCGGGCTTTGGGGCTACACCTTC,CASTTGLWGYTF
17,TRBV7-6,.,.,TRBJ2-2,TGTGCCAGCAGCTTATCCTCGGCAGGGGCGGACACCGGGGAGCTGTTTTTT,CASSLSSAGADTGELFF
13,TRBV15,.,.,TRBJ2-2,TGTGCCACCAGCAGAGATCTCAGGGGGGAGCTGTTTTTT,CATSRDLRGELFF
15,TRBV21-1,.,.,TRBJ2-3,TGTGCCAGCAGCGCTCTTTTCCTGTGTCCAGATACGCAGTATTTT,CASSALFLCPDTQYF
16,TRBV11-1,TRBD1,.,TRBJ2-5,TGTGCCAGCAGCTACCTTGGGACAGGGGGCCAGGAGACCCAGTACTTC,CASSYLGTGGQETQYF
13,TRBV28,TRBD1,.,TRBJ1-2,TGTGCCAGCAGTTTTGCAGGGGGCTATGGCTACACCTTC,CASSFAGGYGYTF
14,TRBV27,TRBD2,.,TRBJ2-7,TGTGCCAGCAGTTCTAGCGGGCGAAACTACGAGCAGTACTTC,CASSSSGRNYEQYF
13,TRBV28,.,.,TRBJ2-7,TGTGCCAGCAGTTTGGTAGGAGACTACGAGCAGTACTTC,CASSLVGDYEQYF
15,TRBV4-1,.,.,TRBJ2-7,TGCGCCAGCAGCCAGAGGGAGACAGGATCCTACGAGCAGTACTTC,CASSQRETGSYEQYF
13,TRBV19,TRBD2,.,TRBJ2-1,TGTGCCACGGGAGGGATGACCCCCAGTGAGCAGTTCTTC,CATGGMTPSEQFF